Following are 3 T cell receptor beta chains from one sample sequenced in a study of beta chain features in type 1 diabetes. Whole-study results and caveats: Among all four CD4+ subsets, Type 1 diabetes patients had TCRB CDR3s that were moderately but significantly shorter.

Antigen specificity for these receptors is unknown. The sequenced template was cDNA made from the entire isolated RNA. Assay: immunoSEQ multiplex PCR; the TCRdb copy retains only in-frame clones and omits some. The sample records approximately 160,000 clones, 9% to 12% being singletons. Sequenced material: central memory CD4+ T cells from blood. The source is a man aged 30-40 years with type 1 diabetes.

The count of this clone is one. In DNA form, the CDR3 reads TGTGCCAGTACATTGCAGGGAGGTCAGCCCCAGCATTTT. Its protein product is CASTLQGGQPQHF. This chain links TRBV19 with TRBJ1-5, with D tentatively TRBD1 (5 bases). Germline loops: CDR1 LNHDA, CDR2 SQIVND (reference sequence). This CDR3 has 13 residues. V lost 7 bases to trimming and J lost 6 bases, with 13 bases between them.

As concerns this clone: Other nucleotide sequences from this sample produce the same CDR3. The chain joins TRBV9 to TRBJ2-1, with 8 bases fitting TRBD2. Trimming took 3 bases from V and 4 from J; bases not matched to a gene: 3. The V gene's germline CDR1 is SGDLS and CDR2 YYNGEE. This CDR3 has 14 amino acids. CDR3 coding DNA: TGTGCCAGCAGCGCCACTAGCGGATACAATGAGCAGTTCTTC. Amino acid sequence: CASSATSGYNEQFF.

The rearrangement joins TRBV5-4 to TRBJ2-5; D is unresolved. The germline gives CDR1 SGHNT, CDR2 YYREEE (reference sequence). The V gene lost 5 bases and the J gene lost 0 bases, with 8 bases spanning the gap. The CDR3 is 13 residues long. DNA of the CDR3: TGTGCCAGCAGGTCTGACTACCAAGAGACCCAGTACTTC. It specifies CASRSDYQETQYF.